The T cell receptor (beta chain) under discussion was sequenced for a study of blood T cells in healthy people across ages. A second PCR of 7 to 11 cycles used a sample-barcoded 5' primer and a J-beta primer mix. Each cDNA molecule carried a tag from a template-switch adaptor that contained 12 random nucleotides. One entry per CDR3 protein results from TCRdb running MiXCR on the 5' RACE reads. The sample gives 550,000 to 800,000 distinct CDR3 sequences, about 21% of which show up once; roughly 3.9% is in the top ten. This clonotype was detected only a few times. The CDR3 covers 15 residues. V gave up 4 bases and J gave up 4 bases; unmatched junction bases: 8. The germline V gene has CDR1 SGHRS and CDR2 YFSETQ.

The V gene is TRBV5-1, the J gene TRBJ2-1; 7 bases match TRBD1. The sequenced sample consisted of blood. The receptor's source is a man between 65 and 85 years old in good health. The CDR3 spells CASSRSGTDYNEQFF. For the CDR3, the DNA is TGCGCCAGCAGCCGTTCCGGGACAGATTACAATGAGCAGTTCTTC. Using reference TRBV5-1 and TRBJ2-1 for the parts outside the CDR3, the full variable domain is KAGVTQTPRYLIKTRGQQVTLSCSPISGHRSVSWYQQTPGQGLQFLFEYFSETQRNKGNFPGRFSGRQFSNSRSEMNVSTLELGDSALYLCASSRSGTDYNEQFFGPGTRLTVL.